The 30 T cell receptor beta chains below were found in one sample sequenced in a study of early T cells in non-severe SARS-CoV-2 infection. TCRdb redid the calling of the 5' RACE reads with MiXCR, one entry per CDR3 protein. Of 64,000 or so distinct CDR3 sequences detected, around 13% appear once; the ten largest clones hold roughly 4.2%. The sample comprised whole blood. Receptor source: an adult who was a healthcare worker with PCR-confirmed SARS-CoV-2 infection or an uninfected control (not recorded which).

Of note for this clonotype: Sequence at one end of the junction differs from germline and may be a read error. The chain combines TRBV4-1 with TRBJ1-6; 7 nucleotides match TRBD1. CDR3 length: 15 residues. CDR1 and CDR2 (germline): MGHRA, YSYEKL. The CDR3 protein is CASSQEGGPNLPLHF. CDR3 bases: TGCGCCAGCAGCCAAGAAGGGGGCCCCAATTTACCCCTCCACTTT.

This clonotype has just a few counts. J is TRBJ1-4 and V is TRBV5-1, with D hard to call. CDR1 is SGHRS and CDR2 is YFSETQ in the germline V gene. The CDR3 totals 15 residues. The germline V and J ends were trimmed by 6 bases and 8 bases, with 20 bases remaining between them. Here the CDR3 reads CASTDPGLTGEKLFF. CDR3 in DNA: TGCGCCAGCACCGATCCCGGATTAACGGGCGAAAAACTGTTTTTT.

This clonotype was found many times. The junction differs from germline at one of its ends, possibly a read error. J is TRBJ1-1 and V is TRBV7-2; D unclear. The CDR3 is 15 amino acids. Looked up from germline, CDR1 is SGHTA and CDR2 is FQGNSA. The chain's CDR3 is CASSTGPLDGTSNPF. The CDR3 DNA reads TGTGCCAGCAGCACCGGCCCACTGGACGGAACCTCCAACCCGTTT.

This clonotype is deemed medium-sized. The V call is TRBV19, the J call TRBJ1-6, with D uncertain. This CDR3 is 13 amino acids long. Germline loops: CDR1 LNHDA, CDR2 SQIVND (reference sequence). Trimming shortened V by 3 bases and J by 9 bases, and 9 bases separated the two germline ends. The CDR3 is CASSMVWVSPLHF. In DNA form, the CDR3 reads TGTGCCAGTAGTATGGTTTGGGTTTCACCCCTCCACTTT.

CDR3 nucleotide sequence: TGTGCCAGCAGTTACCGACTCGGGGACACCGGGGAGCTGTTTTTT. Its translation is CASSYRLGDTGELFF. J is TRBJ2-2 and V is TRBV6-2 or TRBV6-3, with TRBD2 as a possible D gene (5 bases). Per germline, CDR1 MNHEY and CDR2 SVGEGT. Trimming removed 2 bases from V and 3 bases from J, with 10 bases in between. This CDR3 has 15 residues.

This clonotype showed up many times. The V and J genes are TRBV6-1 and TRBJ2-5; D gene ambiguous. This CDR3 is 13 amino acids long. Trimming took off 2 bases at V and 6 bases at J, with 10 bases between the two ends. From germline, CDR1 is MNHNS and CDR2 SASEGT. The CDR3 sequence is CASSESRVQTQYF. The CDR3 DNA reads TGTGCCAGCAGTGAATCTAGGGTGCAGACCCAGTACTTC.

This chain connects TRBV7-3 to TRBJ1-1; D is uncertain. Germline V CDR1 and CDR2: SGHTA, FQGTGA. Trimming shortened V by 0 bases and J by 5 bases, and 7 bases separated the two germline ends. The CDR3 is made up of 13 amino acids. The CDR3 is CASSLTRRTEAFF. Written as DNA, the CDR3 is TGTGCCAGCAGCTTAACCCGGAGGACTGAAGCTTTCTTT.

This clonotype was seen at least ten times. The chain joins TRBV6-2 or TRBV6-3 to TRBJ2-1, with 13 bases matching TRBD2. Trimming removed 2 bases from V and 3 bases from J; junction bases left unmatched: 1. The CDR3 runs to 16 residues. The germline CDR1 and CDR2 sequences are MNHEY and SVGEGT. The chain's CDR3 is CASSYGTSGVYNEQFF. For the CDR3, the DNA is TGTGCCAGCAGTTACGGGACTAGCGGGGTCTACAATGAGCAGTTCTTC.

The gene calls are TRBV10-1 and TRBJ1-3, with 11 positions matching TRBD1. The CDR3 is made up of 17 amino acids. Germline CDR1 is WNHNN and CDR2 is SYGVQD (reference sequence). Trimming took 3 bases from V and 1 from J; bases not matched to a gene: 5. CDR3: CASSDRTGGLSGNTIYF. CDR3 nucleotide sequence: TGCGCCAGCAGTGATCGGACAGGGGGCCTTTCTGGAAACACCATATATTTT.

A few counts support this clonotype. The CDR3 nucleotides read TGTGCCATCAGTGCTACAGGGAGCCAAGAGACCCAGTACTTC. Translating gives CAISATGSQETQYF. V and J are TRBV10-3 and TRBJ2-5; possibly TRBD1 for D (6 bases). The CDR3 is made up of 14 amino acids. V was clipped by 4 bases and J by 1 base, with 10 bases between them. From germline, CDR1 is ENHRY and CDR2 SYGVKD.

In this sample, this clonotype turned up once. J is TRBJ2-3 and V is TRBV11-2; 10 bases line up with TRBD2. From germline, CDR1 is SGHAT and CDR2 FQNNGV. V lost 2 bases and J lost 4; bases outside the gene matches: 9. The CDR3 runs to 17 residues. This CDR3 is CASSLWGAGGPSDTQYF. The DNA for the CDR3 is TGTGCCAGCAGCTTATGGGGAGCGGGGGGGCCCTCAGATACGCAGTATTTT.

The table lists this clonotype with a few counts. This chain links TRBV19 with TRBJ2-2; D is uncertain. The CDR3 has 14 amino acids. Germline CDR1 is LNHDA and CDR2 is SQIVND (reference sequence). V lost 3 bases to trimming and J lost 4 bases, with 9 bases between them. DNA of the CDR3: TGTGCCAGTAGTATCTGGCAGTCCACCGGGGAGCTGTTTTTT. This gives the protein CASSIWQSTGELFF.

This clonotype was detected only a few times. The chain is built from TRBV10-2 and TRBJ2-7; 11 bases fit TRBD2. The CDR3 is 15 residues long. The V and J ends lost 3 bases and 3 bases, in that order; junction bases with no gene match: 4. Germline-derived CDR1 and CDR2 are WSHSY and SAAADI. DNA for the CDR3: TGCGCCAGCAGTGATTCTAGCGGGGGGTTCTACGAGCAGTACTTC. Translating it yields CASSDSSGGFYEQYF.

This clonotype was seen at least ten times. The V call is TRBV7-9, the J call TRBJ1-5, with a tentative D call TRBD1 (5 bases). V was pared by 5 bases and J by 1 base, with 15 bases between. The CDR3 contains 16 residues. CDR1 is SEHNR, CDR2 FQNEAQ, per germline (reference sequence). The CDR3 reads CASSQGPITSNQPQHF. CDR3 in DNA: TGTGCCAGCAGCCAGGGACCCATAACAAGCAATCAGCCCCAGCATTTT.

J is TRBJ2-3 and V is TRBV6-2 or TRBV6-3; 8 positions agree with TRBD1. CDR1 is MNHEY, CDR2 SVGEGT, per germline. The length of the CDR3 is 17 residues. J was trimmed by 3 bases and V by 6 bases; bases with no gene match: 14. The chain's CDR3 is CASRQWGVRQGTDTQYF. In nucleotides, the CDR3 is TGTGCCAGCAGGCAATGGGGCGTTCGACAGGGGACAGATACGCAGTATTTT.

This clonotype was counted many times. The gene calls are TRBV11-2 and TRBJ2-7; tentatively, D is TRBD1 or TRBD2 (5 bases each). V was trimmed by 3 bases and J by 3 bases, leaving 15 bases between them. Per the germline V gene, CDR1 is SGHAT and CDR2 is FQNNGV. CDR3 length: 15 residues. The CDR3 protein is CASSLEVDTVYEQYF. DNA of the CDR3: TGTGCCAGCAGCTTGGAGGTGGACACGGTCTACGAGCAGTACTTC.

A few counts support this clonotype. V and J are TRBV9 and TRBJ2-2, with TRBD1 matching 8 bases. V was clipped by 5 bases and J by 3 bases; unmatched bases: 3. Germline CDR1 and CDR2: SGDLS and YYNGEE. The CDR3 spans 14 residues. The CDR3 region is CASRVTGDTGELFF. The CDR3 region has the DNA TGTGCCAGCAGGGTGACAGGGGACACCGGGGAGCTGTTTTTT.

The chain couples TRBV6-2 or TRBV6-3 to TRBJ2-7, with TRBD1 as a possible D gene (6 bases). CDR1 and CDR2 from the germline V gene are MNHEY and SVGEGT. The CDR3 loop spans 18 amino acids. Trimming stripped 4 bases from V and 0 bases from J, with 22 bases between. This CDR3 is CASSLQTGYGPSSYEQYF. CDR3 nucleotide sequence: TGTGCCAGCAGTTTACAGACAGGTTACGGTCCGAGCTCCTACGAGCAGTACTTC.

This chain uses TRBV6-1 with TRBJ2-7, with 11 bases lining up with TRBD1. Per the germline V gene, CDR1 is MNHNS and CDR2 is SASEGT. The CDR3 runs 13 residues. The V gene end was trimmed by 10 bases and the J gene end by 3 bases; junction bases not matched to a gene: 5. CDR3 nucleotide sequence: TGTGCCACCCGGACAGGGGGCAACTACGAGCAGTACTTC. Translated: CATRTGGNYEQYF.

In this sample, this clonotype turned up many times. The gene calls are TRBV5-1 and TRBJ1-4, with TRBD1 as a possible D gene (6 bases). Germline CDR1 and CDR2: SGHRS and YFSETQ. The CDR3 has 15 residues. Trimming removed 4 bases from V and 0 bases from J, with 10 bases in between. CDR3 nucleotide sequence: TGCGCCAGCAGCGGGGGGACACCAACTAATGAAAAACTGTTTTTT. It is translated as CASSGGTPTNEKLFF.

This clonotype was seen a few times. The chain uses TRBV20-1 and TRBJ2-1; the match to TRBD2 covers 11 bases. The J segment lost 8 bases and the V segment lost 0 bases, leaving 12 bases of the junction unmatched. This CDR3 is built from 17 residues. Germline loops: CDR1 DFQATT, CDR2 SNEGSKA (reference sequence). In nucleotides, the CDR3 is TGCAGTGCTAGAGATCCGACTAGCGGGGAAAGGGCGGATGAGCAGTTCTTC. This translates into CSARDPTSGERADEQFF.

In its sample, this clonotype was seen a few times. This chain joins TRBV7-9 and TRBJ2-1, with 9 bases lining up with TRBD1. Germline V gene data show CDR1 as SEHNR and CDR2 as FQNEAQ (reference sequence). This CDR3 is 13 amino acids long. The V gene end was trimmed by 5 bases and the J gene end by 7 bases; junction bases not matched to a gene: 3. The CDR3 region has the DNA TGTGCCAGCAGCCCTGGACAGGGGAATGAGCAGTTCTTC. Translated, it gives CASSPGQGNEQFF.

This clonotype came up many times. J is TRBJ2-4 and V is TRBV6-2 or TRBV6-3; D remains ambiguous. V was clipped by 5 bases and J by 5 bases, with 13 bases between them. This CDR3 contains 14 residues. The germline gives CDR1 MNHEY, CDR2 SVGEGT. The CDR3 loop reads CASSTPIRQNIQYF. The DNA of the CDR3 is TGTGCCAGCAGTACTCCGATTCGGCAAAACATTCAGTACTTC.

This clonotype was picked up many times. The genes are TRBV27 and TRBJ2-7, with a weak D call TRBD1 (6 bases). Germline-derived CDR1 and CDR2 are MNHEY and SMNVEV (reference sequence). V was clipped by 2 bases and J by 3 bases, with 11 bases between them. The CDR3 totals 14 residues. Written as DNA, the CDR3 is TGTGCCAGCAGTTTAAGGGCAGGGGTCTACGAGCAGTACTTC. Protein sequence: CASSLRAGVYEQYF.

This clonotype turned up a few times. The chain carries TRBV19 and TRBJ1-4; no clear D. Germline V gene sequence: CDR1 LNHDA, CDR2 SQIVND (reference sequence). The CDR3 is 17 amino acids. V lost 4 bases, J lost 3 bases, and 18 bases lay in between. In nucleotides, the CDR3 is TGTGCCAGTAGTACTTACCCAGAGGGATCGGCTAATGAAAAACTGTTTTTT. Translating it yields CASSTYPEGSANEKLFF.

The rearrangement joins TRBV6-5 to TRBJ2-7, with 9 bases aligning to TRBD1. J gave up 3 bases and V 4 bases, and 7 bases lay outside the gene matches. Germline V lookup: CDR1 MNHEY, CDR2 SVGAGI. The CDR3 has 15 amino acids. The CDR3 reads CASSSPTGGNYEQYF. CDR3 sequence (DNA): TGTGCCAGCAGTTCCCCTACAGGGGGCAACTACGAGCAGTACTTC.

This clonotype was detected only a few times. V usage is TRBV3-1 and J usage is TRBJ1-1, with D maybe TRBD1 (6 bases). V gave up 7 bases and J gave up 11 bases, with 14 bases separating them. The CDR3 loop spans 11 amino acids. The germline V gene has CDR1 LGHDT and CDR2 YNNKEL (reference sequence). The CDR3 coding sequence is TGTGCCAGCACCTTAGGGGGGGATGCTTTCTTT. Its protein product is CASTLGGDAFF. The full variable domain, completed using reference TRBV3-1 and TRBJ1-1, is DTAVSQTPKYLVTQMGNDKSIKCEQNLGHDTMYWYKQDSKKFLKIMFSYNNKELIINETVPNRFSPKSPDKAHLNLHINSLELGDSAVYFCASTLGGDAFFGQGTRLTVV.

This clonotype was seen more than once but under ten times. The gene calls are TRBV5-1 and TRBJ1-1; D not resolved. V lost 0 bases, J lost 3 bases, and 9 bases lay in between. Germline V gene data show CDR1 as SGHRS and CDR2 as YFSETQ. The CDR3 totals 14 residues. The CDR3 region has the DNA TGCGCCAGCAGCTTGGACAGTGGGGACACTGAAGCTTTCTTT. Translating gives CASSLDSGDTEAFF.

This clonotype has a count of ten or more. DNA for the CDR3: TGTGCCAGCAGGATACTTGGGACGGCTAATTCCTACGAGCAGTACTTC. Translation: CASRILGTANSYEQYF. This rearrangement joins TRBV6-2 or TRBV6-3 to TRBJ2-7; D might be TRBD1 or TRBD2, each matching 5 bases. CDR3 length: 16 amino acids. V gave up 6 bases and J gave up 1 base, with 19 bases separating them. Germline values: CDR1 MNHEY, CDR2 SVGEGT.

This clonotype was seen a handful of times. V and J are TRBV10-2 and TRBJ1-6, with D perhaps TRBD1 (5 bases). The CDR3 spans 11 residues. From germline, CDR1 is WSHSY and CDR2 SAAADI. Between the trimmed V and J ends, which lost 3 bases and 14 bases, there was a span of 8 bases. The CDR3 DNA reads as TGCGCCAGCAGTGACCAGGGCGCCCTCCACTTT. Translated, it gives CASSDQGALHF.